Following are 25 T cell receptor beta chains from one sample sequenced in a study of T cells in Graves' hyperthyroidism and ophthalmopathy. RNA transcripts were the template for amplifying TCR beta CDR3 regions. With the HTBI primer set, the TCR CDR3 went through a first round of RT-PCR. TCRdb redid the calling of the multiplex PCR reads with MiXCR, one entry per CDR3 protein. The sample records hundreds of thousands of distinct CDR3 sequences, 15% to 20% being singletons. Sequenced material: blood. The receptors shown here come from a man aged 40-50 years with Graves' ophthalmopathy.

This clonotype was found many times. The chain joins TRBV6-2 or TRBV6-3 to TRBJ2-5; 9 nucleotides agree with TRBD1. Germline CDR1 MNHEY, CDR2 SVGEGT. The CDR3 spans 14 residues. V gave up 6 bases and J gave up 5 bases; unmatched junction bases: 7. CDR3: CASRLWTGEETQYF. CDR3 DNA: TGTGCCAGCAGACTTTGGACAGGGGAGGAGACCCAGTACTTC.

This clonotype is a singleton in its sample. The chain is built from TRBV7-2 and TRBJ1-5, with unresolved D. Trimming removed 5 bases from V and 5 bases from J, with 10 bases in between. Germline lookup yields CDR1 SGHTA and CDR2 FQGNSA. The CDR3 is 13 amino acids. The CDR3 sequence is CASSVGPDQPQHF. CDR3 sequence (DNA): TGTGCCAGCAGCGTCGGGCCGGATCAGCCCCAGCATTTT. Based on the CDR3 plus reference TRBV7-2 and TRBJ1-5, the full variable domain is GAGVSQSPSNKVTEKGKDVELRCDPISGHTALYWYRQSLGQGLEFLIYFQGNSAPDKSGLPSDRFSAERTGGSVSTLTIQRTQQEDSAVYLCASSVGPDQPQHFGDGTRLSIL.

This clonotype was detected many times. V and J are TRBV30 and TRBJ2-1; D possibly corresponds to TRBD1 (6 bases). Trimming removed 5 bases from V and 7 bases from J, with 9 bases in between. The CDR3 runs 11 residues. CDR1 and CDR2 (germline): GTSNPN, SVGIG (reference sequence). CDR3 region: CAWETGNEQFF. Written as DNA, the CDR3 is TGTGCCTGGGAGACAGGAAATGAGCAGTTCTTC.

V is TRBV7-2 and J is TRBJ1-4; D not certain. The CDR3 runs to 13 residues. V gave up 4 bases and J gave up 8 bases, with 11 bases separating them. CDR1 is SGHTA, CDR2 FQGNSA, per germline. The CDR3 sequence is CASSSLSGEKLFF. For the CDR3, the DNA is TGTGCCAGCAGCTCTCTCTCTGGAGAAAAACTGTTTTTT. The full variable domain, in which reference TRBV7-2 and TRBJ1-4 provide the parts outside the CDR3, is GAGVSQSPSNKVTEKGKDVELRCDPISGHTALYWYRQSLGQGLEFLIYFQGNSAPDKSGLPSDRFSAERTGGSVSTLTIQRTQQEDSAVYLCASSSLSGEKLFFGSGTQLSVL.

The sample holds many counts of this clonotype. This chain connects TRBV6-1 to TRBJ2-5; 9 positions agree with TRBD1. The ends lost 5 bases at V and 5 bases at J; junction bases unmatched: 6. This CDR3 spans 14 amino acids. Germline V gene lookup returns CDR1 MNHNS and CDR2 SASEGT. As DNA, the CDR3 is TGTGCCAGCAGTTCACAGGGGGCTAGGGAGACCCAGTACTTC. Its translation: CASSSQGARETQYF.

This clonotype appeared many times. A much larger clone lies a single base off, so this may be a read error. This rearrangement joins TRBV5-1 to TRBJ2-7; D may correspond to TRBD1 or TRBD2 (5 bases each). Between the trimmed V and J ends, which lost 4 bases and 2 bases, there was a span of 16 bases. There are 15 residues in the CDR3. Looked up from germline, CDR1 is SGHRS and CDR2 is YFSETQ. CDR3 DNA: TGCGCCAGCAGCCAGGACGGGACGGGAACCTACGAGCAGTACTTC. Protein sequence: CASSQDGTGTYEQYF. The entire variable domain, with the rest obtained from reference TRBV5-1 and TRBJ2-7, is as follows: KAGVTQTPRYLIKTRGQQVTLSCSPISGHRSVSWYQQTPGQGLQFLFEYFSETQRNKGNFPGRFSGRQFSNSRSEMNVSTLELGDSALYLCASSQDGTGTYEQYFGPGTRLTVT.

DNA for the CDR3: TGTGCCAGCTCACCCACCGGGACAGAAGAGACCCAGTACTTC. It encodes CASSPTGTEETQYF. The chain has TRBV18 and TRBJ2-5; 7 bases agree with TRBD1. The germline gives CDR1 KGHSH, CDR2 LQKENI. With 3 bases clipped from V and 3 bases from J, the junction kept 4 bases outside the gene matches. The CDR3 length is 14 residues.

Ten or more counts support this clonotype. This chain links TRBV12-3 or TRBV12-4 with TRBJ1-5; D gene unclear. The germline V and J ends were trimmed by 6 bases and 4 bases, with 10 bases remaining between them. The CDR3 contains 13 residues. The CDR3 DNA sequence: TGTGCCAGCAGCCCGCCCTCTAATCAGCCCCAGCATTTT. It encodes CASSPPSNQPQHF.

There are many counts of this clonotype. The chain joins TRBV4-1 to TRBJ2-7; D unclear. Germline values: CDR1 MGHRA, CDR2 YSYEKL. V shed 4 bases and J shed 5 bases, with 21 bases lying between them. The CDR3 spans 16 residues. In DNA, the CDR3 is TGCGCCAGCAGCCTTCTAAACATGGGCATGGTAGACGAGCAGTACTTC. This sequence encodes CASSLLNMGMVDEQYF.

This clonotype was found many times. The V and J genes are TRBV12-3 or TRBV12-4 and TRBJ1-5; D possibly corresponds to TRBD1 (6 bases). The CDR3 has 18 residues. V lost 3 bases and J 0 bases, leaving 18 bases between the germline ends. CDR3 in DNA: TGTGCCAGCAGTTTTGGGGCAGGGGAGGGGTATAGCAATCAGCCCCAGCATTTT. It translates to CASSFGAGEGYSNQPQHF.

This clonotype was counted at least ten times. The genes are TRBV27 and TRBJ2-7; 8 nucleotides match TRBD1. Trimming took 2 bases from V and 5 from J; bases not matched to a gene: 8. Germline values: CDR1 MNHEY, CDR2 SMNVEV (reference sequence). This CDR3 has 15 amino acids. CDR3 sequence (DNA): TGTGCCAGCAGTTTAACCCGGACAGGGTTCGACGAGCAGTACTTC. Its protein product is CASSLTRTGFDEQYF.

The chain recombines TRBV10-3 with TRBJ1-6, with a weak D call TRBD1 (6 bases). Between the trimmed V and J ends, which lost 2 bases and 5 bases, there was a span of 13 bases. The CDR3 spans 16 residues. Germline assignment: CDR1 ENHRY and CDR2 SYGVKD. This CDR3 reads CAISEPRGDHNSPLHF. CDR3 DNA: TGTGCCATCAGTGAGCCCAGGGGTGATCATAATTCACCCCTCCACTTT.

This clonotype was counted many times. The chain carries TRBV9 and TRBJ2-1; TRBD1 matches 12 bases. The CDR3 loop spans 18 amino acids. Germline-derived CDR1 and CDR2 are SGDLS and YYNGEE. With 0 bases clipped from V and 7 bases from J, the junction kept 11 bases outside the gene matches. The CDR3 bases are TGTGCCAGCAGCGTAGACGAGGGACAGGGGGCTCGTGGGAATGAGCAGTTCTTC. It yields the protein CASSVDEGQGARGNEQFF. Full variable domain (remainder filled in from reference TRBV9 and TRBJ2-1): DSGVTQTPKHLITATGQRVTLRCSPRSGDLSVYWYQQSLDQGLQFLIQYYNGEERAKGNILERFSAQQFPDLHSELNLSSLELGDSALYFCASSVDEGQGARGNEQFFGPGTRLTVL.

This clonotype occurred a few times. V usage is TRBV15 and J usage is TRBJ2-1; 9 bases align to TRBD1. J gave up 1 base and V 5 bases, and 15 bases lay outside the gene matches. The V gene's germline CDR1 is LNHNV and CDR2 YYDKDF (reference sequence). This CDR3 is 19 amino acids long. The CDR3 here is CATSPLGGTGHGSYNEQFF. Written as DNA, the CDR3 is TGTGCCACCAGCCCCTTGGGGGGGACAGGGCATGGTTCCTACAATGAGCAGTTCTTC. The full variable domain, in which reference TRBV15 and TRBJ2-1 provide the parts outside the CDR3, is DAMVIQNPRYQVTQFGKPVTLSCSQTLNHNVMYWYQQKSSQAPKLLFHYYDKDFNNEADTPDNFQSRRPNTSFCFLDIRSPGLGDTAMYLCATSPLGGTGHGSYNEQFFGPGTRLTVL.

This clonotype was counted only a few times. Relative to the germline gene, one junction end is altered; a read error may explain this. The J gene is TRBJ2-7, the V gene TRBV13, with 7 bases identical to TRBD1. This CDR3 spans 13 amino acids. The germline CDR1 and CDR2 sequences are PRHDT and FYEKMQ (reference sequence). CDR3 in amino acids: CASSLGQNYGQYF. CDR3 DNA: TGTGCCAGCAGCTTGGGACAGAACTACGGGCAGTACTTC. Based on the CDR3 plus reference TRBV13 and TRBJ2-7, the full variable domain is AAGVIQSPRHLIKEKRETATLKCYPIPRHDTVYWYQQGPGQDPQFLISFYEKMQSDKGSIPDRFSAQQFSDYHSELNMSSLELGDSALYFCASSLGQNYGQYFGPGTRLTVT.

This chain uses TRBV5-1 with TRBJ1-4, with D perhaps TRBD1 (5 bases). The germline V gene has CDR1 SGHRS and CDR2 YFSETQ. Trimming shortened V by 5 bases and J by 5 bases, and 13 bases separated the two germline ends. The CDR3 contains 14 residues. The CDR3 DNA reads TGCGCCAGCAGGGCAGGGTCCCCGAATGAAAAACTGTTTTTT. It specifies CASRAGSPNEKLFF.

This clonotype appeared many times. This rearrangement joins TRBV10-3 to TRBJ2-3, with D maybe TRBD1 (5 bases). The CDR3 totals 17 residues. Between the trimmed V and J ends, which lost 1 base and 0 bases, there was a span of 14 bases. CDR1 and CDR2 from the germline V gene are ENHRY and SYGVKD. The CDR3 coding sequence is TGTGCCATCAGTGAGTTTCCGGACACGTCTAGCACAGATACGCAGTATTTT. Translated: CAISEFPDTSSTDTQYF.

A note on this clonotype: A much larger clone is a single base away; this may be a read error. The missing conserved phenylalanine or tryptophan at the end of this CDR3 makes a read error likely. This chain uses TRBV18 with TRBJ1-1; D call uncertain. The V gene's germline CDR1 is KGHSH and CDR2 LQKENI. The CDR3 spans 10 residues. The V end was cut by 6 bases, the J end by 3 bases, with 2 bases between. Written as DNA, the CDR3 is TGTGCCAGCTCCTACACTGAAGCTTTCTCT. Translated: CASSYTEAFS.

V and J are TRBV14 and TRBJ2-7; D might be TRBD1 (5 bases). Trimming cost V 4 bases and J 6 bases, with 10 bases left between them. The CDR3 sequence is 12 residues long. Looked up from germline, CDR1 is SGHDN and CDR2 is FVKESK. The CDR3 region is CASSRRGVEQYF. CDR3 nucleotides: TGTGCCAGCAGCCGAAGGGGCGTCGAGCAGTACTTC.

This clonotype was detected a few times. This chain joins TRBV20-1 and TRBJ1-2; 12 bases line up with TRBD1. Trimming at V came to 4 bases and at J to 8 bases, leaving 5 bases not matched to a gene. Germline-derived CDR1 and CDR2 are DFQATT and SNEGSKA (reference sequence). The CDR3 has 13 residues. The CDR3 bases are TGCAGTGCTACCGGGACAGGGGGCCGGGGCTACACCTTC. It encodes CSATGTGGRGYTF.

This clonotype was found many times. The V gene is TRBV3-1, the J gene TRBJ2-7, with D unresolved. From germline, CDR1 is LGHDT and CDR2 YNNKEL (reference sequence). V was clipped by 3 bases and J by 5 bases, with 5 bases between them. CDR3 length: 11 residues. The CDR3, as DNA: TGTGCCAGCAGCCAGGGCGACGAGCAGTACTTC. It specifies CASSQGDEQYF.

This clonotype was picked up many times. The chain employs TRBV5-6 and TRBJ2-2; 12 bases map to TRBD2. The germline V gene has CDR1 SGHDT and CDR2 YYEEEE. This CDR3 contains 16 residues. The J segment lost 7 bases and the V segment lost 4 bases, leaving 8 bases of the junction unmatched. The CDR3 bases are TGTGCCAGCAGCCCCCTAGCGGGAGGGCCTGGCGGGGAGCTGTTTTTT. It translates to CASSPLAGGPGGELFF.

The chain joins TRBV7-9 to TRBJ2-3; 7 bases fit TRBD1. The CDR3 sequence is 15 residues long. Germline V CDR1 and CDR2: SEHNR, FQNEAQ (reference sequence). Trimming took 1 base from V and 3 from J; bases not matched to a gene: 4. Here the CDR3 reads CASSLGGTVTDTQYF. As DNA, the CDR3 is TGTGCCAGCAGCTTAGGAGGGACAGTTACAGATACGCAGTATTTT. Full variable domain (missing parts from reference TRBV7-9 and TRBJ2-3): DTGVSQNPRHKITKRGQNVTFRCDPISEHNRLYWYRQTLGQGPEFLTYFQNEAQLEKSRLLSDRFSAERPKGSFSTLEIQRTEQGDSAMYLCASSLGGTVTDTQYFGPGTRLTVL.

This clonotype has a count of ten or more. CDR3 nucleotide sequence: TGTGCCAGCGGAAGGACAGCAGATACGCAGTATTTT. As protein: CASGRTADTQYF. The chain carries TRBV6-1 and TRBJ2-3; the D gene is possibly TRBD1 (6 bases). Trimming took off 8 bases at V and 4 bases at J, with 10 bases between the two ends. The CDR3 extends over 12 amino acids. Germline V lookup: CDR1 MNHNS, CDR2 SASEGT.

This chain joins TRBV7-8 and TRBJ2-1, with TRBD1 as a possible D gene (5 bases). Trimming left V 1 base short and J 5 bases short, with 15 bases between. Looked up from germline, CDR1 is SGHVS and CDR2 is FQNEAQ. The CDR3 sequence is 16 residues long. CDR3 region: CASSLVAGPPHNEQFF. For the CDR3, the DNA is TGTGCCAGCAGCTTAGTAGCAGGGCCCCCTCACAATGAGCAGTTCTTC.